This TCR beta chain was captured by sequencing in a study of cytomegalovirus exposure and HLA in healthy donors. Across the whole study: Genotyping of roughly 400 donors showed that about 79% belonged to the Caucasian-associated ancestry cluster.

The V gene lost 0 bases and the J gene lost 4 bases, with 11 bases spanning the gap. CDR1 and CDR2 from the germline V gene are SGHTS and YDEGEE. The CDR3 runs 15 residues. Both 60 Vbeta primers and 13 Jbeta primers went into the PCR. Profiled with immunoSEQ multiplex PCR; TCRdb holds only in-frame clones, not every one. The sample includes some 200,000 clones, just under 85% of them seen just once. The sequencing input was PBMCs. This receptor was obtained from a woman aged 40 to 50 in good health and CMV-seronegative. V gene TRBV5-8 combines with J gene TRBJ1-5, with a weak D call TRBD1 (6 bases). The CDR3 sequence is CASSLGQEVNQPQHF. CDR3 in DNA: TGTGCCAGCAGCTTGGGACAGGAAGTTAATCAGCCCCAGCATTTT. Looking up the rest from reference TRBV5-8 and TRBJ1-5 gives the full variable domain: EAGVTQSPTHLIKTRGQQATLRCSPISGHTSVYWYQQALGLGLQFLLWYDEGEERNRGNFPPRFSGRQFPNYSSELNVNALELEDSALYLCASSLGQEVNQPQHFGDGTRLSIL.